This is a list of T cell receptor beta chains from one sample in a study of beta chain features in type 1 diabetes. Libraries were prepared by immunoSEQ multiplex PCR; TCRdb keeps only in-frame clonotypes and omits some of them. Of more than 300,000 clones listed, roughly 8.8% are singletons. Sequences were obtained from central memory CD4+ T cells from blood. All receptors come from a man between 25 and 39 years old with type 1 diabetes. Each CDR3 is given with its conserved first and last residue. The D gene is left open where the match is weak. Part of the rows lack a size; the others show once, few, many or a class for expanded clones.

V gene: TRBV29-1
D gene: TRBD1
clone size: .
J gene: TRBJ1-1
CDR3 DNA: TGCAGCGGGGGACAGGGCGTAGGGAACACTGAAGCTTTCTTT
CDR3 protein: CSGGQGVGNTEAFF

V gene: TRBV7-2
D gene: .
clone size: few
J gene: TRBJ1-1
CDR3 DNA: TGTGCCAGCAGCCCCTTTTACCACACTGAAGCTTTCTTT
CDR3 protein: CASSPFYHTEAFF

V gene: TRBV28
D gene: .
clone size: .
J gene: TRBJ1-1
CDR3 DNA: TGTGCCAGCAGTCCTCTCGGGCAAGCTTTCTTT
CDR3 protein: CASSPLGQAFF

V gene: TRBV9
D gene: .
clone size: .
J gene: TRBJ2-3
CDR3 DNA: TGTGCCAGCAGCGTAACGGGGTTCCCAGATACGCAGTATTTT
CDR3 protein: CASSVTGFPDTQYF

V gene: TRBV7-2
D gene: .
clone size: few
J gene: TRBJ2-2
CDR3 DNA: TGTGCCAGCAGCTTAGAAGGCAGGAGAAACACCGGGGAGCTGTTTTTT
CDR3 protein: CASSLEGRRNTGELFF

V gene: TRBV5-4
D gene: TRBD2
clone size: .
J gene: TRBJ2-1
CDR3 DNA: TGTGCCAGCAGCTGGCCCGGGGCTAGCGGGGATGAGCAGTTCTTC
CDR3 protein: CASSWPGASGDEQFF

V gene: TRBV6-5
D gene: .
clone size: .
J gene: TRBJ2-3
CDR3 DNA: TGTGCCAGCAGTTACTGGCAGGGCACAGATACGCAGTATTTT
CDR3 protein: CASSYWQGTDTQYF

V gene: TRBV4-3
D gene: .
clone size: .
J gene: TRBJ2-1
CDR3 DNA: TGCGCCAGCAGCCAAGGTTTGTCGCAGTACAATGAGCAGTTCTTC
CDR3 protein: CASSQGLSQYNEQFF

V gene: TRBV6-6
D gene: .
clone size: .
J gene: TRBJ1-1
CDR3 DNA: TGTGCCAGCAGAAGAGGGAACACTGAAGCTTTCTTT
CDR3 protein: CASRRGNTEAFF

V gene: TRBV5-4
D gene: .
clone size: .
J gene: TRBJ2-2
CDR3 DNA: TGTGCCAGCAGCCCCGGTGGGAGACAGAACACCGGGGAGCTGTTTTTT
CDR3 protein: CASSPGGRQNTGELFF

V gene: TRBV27
D gene: TRBD1
clone size: many
J gene: TRBJ2-7
CDR3 DNA: TGTGCCAGCAGTCACTCCCGACAGGGCTCCTACGAGCAGTACTTC
CDR3 protein: CASSHSRQGSYEQYF

V gene: TRBV7-2
D gene: .
clone size: .
J gene: TRBJ2-7
CDR3 DNA: TGTGCCAGCAGCTTAGGGCCAGGGGAGGCCTACGAGCAGTACTTC
CDR3 protein: CASSLGPGEAYEQYF

V gene: TRBV6-5
D gene: .
clone size: .
J gene: TRBJ1-5
CDR3 DNA: TGTGCCAGCAGTTACAGAGGGCTTTCTCAGCCCCAGCATTTT
CDR3 protein: CASSYRGLSQPQHF

V gene: TRBV18
D gene: TRBD1
clone size: few
J gene: TRBJ2-1
CDR3 DNA: TGTGCCAGCTCACCAGGACAGGACACTTACAATGAGCAGTTCTTC
CDR3 protein: CASSPGQDTYNEQFF

V gene: TRBV6-5
D gene: .
clone size: few
J gene: TRBJ1-1
CDR3 DNA: TGTGCCAGCAGGGGACAAATGGGGGCCACTGAAGCTTTCTTT
CDR3 protein: CASRGQMGATEAFF

V gene: TRBV9
D gene: .
clone size: .
J gene: TRBJ2-4
CDR3 DNA: TGTGCCAGCAGCGTAGTCGGAGGATCGGACATTCAGTACTTC
CDR3 protein: CASSVVGGSDIQYF

V gene: TRBV14
D gene: .
clone size: few
J gene: TRBJ1-1
CDR3 DNA: TGTGCCAGCAGCCGCTTAGTGGGGGTCGGGAGTGAAGCTTTCTTT
CDR3 protein: CASSRLVGVGSEAFF

V gene: TRBV7-2
D gene: .
clone size: few
J gene: TRBJ2-5
CDR3 DNA: TGTGCCAGCAGCTCCGTGGGTGGGGAGACCCAGTACTTC
CDR3 protein: CASSSVGGETQYF

V gene: TRBV21-1
D gene: .
clone size: many
J gene: TRBJ1-1
CDR3 DNA: TGTGCCAGCAGCAAAACGGGGCAGGCTAACACTGAAGCTTTCTTT
CDR3 protein: CASSKTGQANTEAFF

V gene: TRBV29-1
D gene: .
clone size: many
J gene: TRBJ2-7
CDR3 DNA: TGCAGCGTTTCAAGGCAGCAAGGGGAGCAGTACTTC
CDR3 protein: CSVSRQQGEQYF

V gene: TRBV27
D gene: TRBD1
clone size: few
J gene: TRBJ2-2
CDR3 DNA: TGTGCCAGCAGGCCGGGACAGGGGACCGGGGAGCTGTTTTTT
CDR3 protein: CASRPGQGTGELFF

V gene: TRBV6-6
D gene: TRBD2
clone size: .
J gene: TRBJ2-4
CDR3 DNA: TGTGCCAGCACGGGGGGGCTAGGAAACATTCAGTACTTC
CDR3 protein: CASTGGLGNIQYF

V gene: TRBV20-1
D gene: .
clone size: .
J gene: TRBJ2-7
CDR3 DNA: TGCAGTCTCAGCGGAACCTACGAGCAGTACTTC
CDR3 protein: CSLSGTYEQYF

V gene: TRBV9
D gene: .
clone size: few
J gene: TRBJ1-1
CDR3 DNA: TGTGCCAGCAGCGTCTCACCAAACACTGAAGCTTTCTTT
CDR3 protein: CASSVSPNTEAFF

V gene: TRBV5-6
D gene: TRBD1
clone size: few
J gene: TRBJ1-3
CDR3 DNA: TGTGCCAGCAGCTTGGGACAGGGTGGAAACACCATATATTTT
CDR3 protein: CASSLGQGGNTIYF

V gene: TRBV6-6
D gene: .
clone size: .
J gene: TRBJ2-5
CDR3 DNA: TGTGCCAGCATTGGGTTTTCTCAAGAGACCCAGTACTTC
CDR3 protein: CASIGFSQETQYF

V gene: TRBV6-5
D gene: .
clone size: .
J gene: TRBJ2-7
CDR3 DNA: TGTGCCAGCAGTTCCCCCGGGACAATCTACGAGCAGTACTTC
CDR3 protein: CASSSPGTIYEQYF

V gene: TRBV28
D gene: .
clone size: few
J gene: TRBJ2-1
CDR3 DNA: TGTGCCAGCAGTTTAAGCCCAGGACAGATAGGCAATGAGCAGTTCTTC
CDR3 protein: CASSLSPGQIGNEQFF

V gene: TRBV2
D gene: .
clone size: few
J gene: TRBJ2-1
CDR3 DNA: TGTGCCAGCAGTAGGGGGGAGCGGGACCAGTTCTTC
CDR3 protein: CASSRGERDQFF

V gene: TRBV2
D gene: .
clone size: few
J gene: TRBJ2-3
CDR3 DNA: TGTGCCAGCAGTGGGTTGGGAACAGATACGCAGTATTTT
CDR3 protein: CASSGLGTDTQYF

V gene: TRBV6-1
D gene: .
clone size: few
J gene: TRBJ2-3
CDR3 DNA: TGTGCCAGCAGTTGGGGACAAGGCGGAGATACGCAGTATTTT
CDR3 protein: CASSWGQGGDTQYF

V gene: TRBV5-1
D gene: .
clone size: .
J gene: TRBJ2-1
CDR3 DNA: TGCGCCAGCAGCTTGGCCTTGGGGAGTGAGCAGTTCTTC
CDR3 protein: CASSLALGSEQFF

V gene: TRBV25-1
D gene: .
clone size: .
J gene: TRBJ2-3
CDR3 DNA: TGTGCCAGCAGTGGGTTGGTGCAGACAGATACGCAGTATTTT
CDR3 protein: CASSGLVQTDTQYF

V gene: TRBV7-2
D gene: TRBD2
clone size: many
J gene: TRBJ2-1
CDR3 DNA: TGTGCCAGCAGCTTCACTAGCGGGGGGAATGAGCAGTTCTTC
CDR3 protein: CASSFTSGGNEQFF

V gene: TRBV7-9
D gene: .
clone size: .
J gene: TRBJ2-3
CDR3 DNA: TGTGCCAGCAGCTCTAGGGCAGGGGCGGCAGATACGCAGTATTTT
CDR3 protein: CASSSRAGAADTQYF

V gene: TRBV7-2
D gene: .
clone size: .
J gene: TRBJ2-2
CDR3 DNA: TGTGCCAGCAGCTTAGGGTCGAAGGGTGGTGTCACCGGGGAGCTGTTTTTT
CDR3 protein: CASSLGSKGGVTGELFF

V gene: TRBV7-9
D gene: TRBD2
clone size: .
J gene: TRBJ2-3
CDR3 DNA: TGTGCCAGCGGAGTGACTAGCGGCACAGATACGCAGTATTTT
CDR3 protein: CASGVTSGTDTQYF

V gene: TRBV10-1
D gene: .
clone size: .
J gene: TRBJ2-5
CDR3 DNA: TGCGCCAGCAGTCCTACGACCCCGGGGGAGACCCAGTACTTC
CDR3 protein: CASSPTTPGETQYF

V gene: TRBV20-1
D gene: .
clone size: .
J gene: TRBJ2-3
CDR3 DNA: TGCAGTGCTAGGCAGACAGATACGCAGTATTTT
CDR3 protein: CSARQTDTQYF

V gene: TRBV29-1
D gene: .
clone size: .
J gene: TRBJ2-3
CDR3 DNA: TGCAGCGACTCCGGGGGTGGAGATACGCAGTATTTT
CDR3 protein: CSDSGGGDTQYF

V gene: TRBV4-3
D gene: .
clone size: few
J gene: TRBJ2-5
CDR3 DNA: TGCGCCAGCAGCCAAGAAGGTGGACCTCTAGAGACCCAGTACTTC
CDR3 protein: CASSQEGGPLETQYF

V gene: TRBV7-9
D gene: TRBD2
clone size: .
J gene: TRBJ2-5
CDR3 DNA: TGTGCCAGCAGCTCGACTAGCGAGTCCCAAGAGACCCAGTACTTC
CDR3 protein: CASSSTSESQETQYF

V gene: TRBV6-5
D gene: .
clone size: few
J gene: TRBJ1-3
CDR3 DNA: TGTGCCAGCAGTGACAGATCTGGAAACACCATATATTTT
CDR3 protein: CASSDRSGNTIYF